The next 15 T cell receptor beta chains were all read from a single sample in a study of cytomegalovirus exposure and HLA in healthy donors. Both 60 Vbeta primers and 13 Jbeta primers went into the PCR. Profiling relied on immunoSEQ multiplex PCR, and the TCRdb table lists in-frame clones only, not all of them. In the table there are 110,000 to 150,000 clones, approximately 80% of which are singletons. Sample: PBMCs. The source of these receptors is a female donor in good health and CMV-seronegative.

The chain recombines TRBV15 with TRBJ1-4; TRBD1 agrees at 7 bases. V gave up 1 base and J gave up 3 bases; unmatched junction bases: 2. CDR3 length: 15 amino acids. Germline CDR1 and CDR2: LNHNV and YYDKDF (reference sequence). This CDR3 is CATSRGQGPNEKLFF. DNA for the CDR3: TGTGCCACCAGCAGAGGACAGGGACCTAATGAAAAACTGTTTTTT.

The chain has TRBV29-1 and TRBJ1-1; 12 bases align to TRBD1. CDR1 is SQVTM and CDR2 is ANQGSEA in the germline V gene. The trim removed 5 bases at V and 7 bases at J, leaving 5 bases unmatched. The CDR3 spans 13 residues. As DNA, the CDR3 is TGCAGCGTTACCGGGACAGGGGGCATTGAAGCTTTCTTT. This translates into CSVTGTGGIEAFF.

As concerns this clone: Within the sample, other DNA sequences also encode this same CDR3. The chain combines TRBV19 with TRBJ2-7; D call uncertain. Trimming removed 2 bases at V and 1 base at J, with 6 bases between. The V gene's germline CDR1 is LNHDA and CDR2 SQIVND (reference sequence). CDR3 length equals 13 residues. In nucleotides, the CDR3 is TGTGCCAGTAGTATATCACAGTCCTACGAGCAGTACTTC. Its protein is CASSISQSYEQYF.

With regard to this clone: A junction boundary mismatches the germline segment, possibly from a read error. The chain combines TRBV28 with TRBJ2-7; the match to TRBD2 covers 7 bases. Germline-derived CDR1 and CDR2 are MDHEN and SYDVKM. This CDR3 region has 16 residues. CDR3 protein: CASSLQGQSHREEQDF. The CDR3 DNA follows: TGTGCCAGCAGTTTACAGGGCCAATCACATCGGGAGGAGCAGGACTTC.

As for this clone: Germline and junction disagree at one end, which may indicate a read error. The rearrangement joins TRBV5-1 to TRBJ1-1; 9 bases fit TRBD1. Germline CDR1 reads SGHRS; CDR2 reads YFSETQ. The CDR3 length is 17 residues. Written as DNA, the CDR3 is TGCGCCAGCACCTTGAGGGGACAGGGCGTAGGGAACACTGAAGCTTTCTTT. Protein product: CASTLRGQGVGNTEAFF.

The CDR3 here is CASSRSPGRSSYEQYF. CDR3 bases: TGTGCCAGCAGCCGGTCCCCGGGTCGGAGCTCCTACGAGCAGTACTTC. J is TRBJ2-7 and V is TRBV7-3, with D unclear. V lost 5 bases and J 0 bases, leaving 17 bases between the germline ends. The CDR3 runs 16 residues. CDR1 and CDR2 (germline): SGHTA, FQGTGA.

V gene TRBV9 combines with J gene TRBJ1-2, with a weak D call TRBD1 (6 bases). The CDR3 totals 14 residues. Germline CDR1 SGDLS, CDR2 YYNGEE. Trimming took 4 bases from V and 6 from J, leaving 16 bases between them. CDR3 bases: TGTGCCAGCAGCCCGGGGACACACGTGGATGGCTACACCTTC. The encoded protein is CASSPGTHVDGYTF.

J is TRBJ2-1 and V is TRBV7-8, with D hard to call. Trimming removed 7 bases from V and 7 bases from J, with 23 bases in between. The CDR3 runs 16 residues. Germline CDR1 reads SGHVS; CDR2 reads FQNEAQ. CDR3 in amino acids: CASTFLRTSAVNEQFF. The CDR3, as DNA: TGTGCCAGCACCTTCTTAAGAACAAGCGCCGTTAATGAGCAGTTCTTC.

The rearrangement joins TRBV19 to TRBJ2-4; 12 bases agree with TRBD2. With V trimmed by 6 bases and J by 6 bases, 6 bases remained unmatched. This CDR3 spans 15 amino acids. Germline V CDR1 and CDR2: LNHDA, SQIVND (reference sequence). CDR3 in amino acids: CASSLTSGGPNIQYF. In DNA form, the CDR3 reads TGTGCCAGTAGCCTGACTAGCGGGGGCCCAAACATTCAGTACTTC. Drawing the rest from reference TRBV19 and TRBJ2-4, the complete variable domain is DGGITQSPKYLFRKEGQNVTLSCEQNLNHDAMYWYRQDPGQGLRLIYYSQIVNDFQKGDIAEGYSVSREKKESFPLTVTSAQKNPTAFYLCASSLTSGGPNIQYFGAGTRLSVL.

The chain employs TRBV28 and TRBJ1-5; 9 bases match TRBD1. Trimming cost V 5 bases and J 3 bases; bases outside gene matches: 11. Germline V CDR1 and CDR2: MDHEN, SYDVKM. The CDR3 is made up of 17 amino acids. CDR3 sequence: CASSPTQGQGPNQPQHF. Written as DNA, the CDR3 is TGTGCCAGCAGTCCCACTCAAGGACAGGGGCCCAATCAGCCCCAGCATTTT.

The rearrangement uses TRBV5-8 and TRBJ2-1; 10 nucleotides line up with TRBD2. CDR3 length equals 15 residues. With V trimmed by 4 bases and J by 4 bases, 5 bases remained unmatched. Germline values: CDR1 SGHTS, CDR2 YDEGEE. The CDR3 protein is CASSRLAGQYNEQFF. The CDR3 DNA reads as TGTGCCAGCAGCCGACTAGCGGGTCAGTACAATGAGCAGTTCTTC.

This clone was picked up one time. V and J are TRBV29-1 and TRBJ2-5; no definite D call. The V end lost 4 bases, the J end lost 2 bases, and 5 bases lay between the germline ends. Germline-derived CDR1 and CDR2 are SQVTM and ANQGSEA. This CDR3 spans 11 amino acids. CDR3 loop: CSVGTQETQYF. Written as DNA, the CDR3 is TGCAGCGTTGGAACTCAAGAGACCCAGTACTTC.

The chain is built from TRBV9 and TRBJ2-2, with 8 bases that match TRBD2. Germline CDR1 SGDLS, CDR2 YYNGEE. CDR3 length: 15 residues. Trimming removed 0 bases from V and 5 bases from J; junction bases left unmatched: 3. The CDR3 nucleotides read TGTGCCAGCAGCGTAGCGGGAGGGGGGACCGGGGAGCTGTTTTTT. Translated, it gives CASSVAGGGTGELFF.

This clone was seen only a few times. This rearrangement joins TRBV19 to TRBJ1-1; D call uncertain. V was clipped by 7 bases and J by 7 bases, with 19 bases between them. Germline CDR1 LNHDA, CDR2 SQIVND (reference sequence). This CDR3 comprises 14 residues. The CDR3 region is CASTTSTLRDEAFF. The CDR3 DNA reads as TGTGCCAGTACCACAAGCACCCTGAGGGATGAAGCTTTCTTT. Combining the CDR3 with reference TRBV19 and TRBJ1-1 gives the whole variable domain DGGITQSPKYLFRKEGQNVTLSCEQNLNHDAMYWYRQDPGQGLRLIYYSQIVNDFQKGDIAEGYSVSREKKESFPLTVTSAQKNPTAFYLCASTTSTLRDEAFFGQGTRLTVV.

The gene calls are TRBV5-1 and TRBJ1-3; D unresolved. Looked up from germline, CDR1 is SGHRS and CDR2 is YFSETQ. The V end lost 4 bases, the J end lost 0 bases, and 8 bases lay between the germline ends. This CDR3 has 14 residues. CDR3 in amino acids: CASSQEGSGNTIYF. CDR3 coding DNA: TGCGCCAGCAGCCAAGAGGGCTCTGGAAACACCATATATTTT.